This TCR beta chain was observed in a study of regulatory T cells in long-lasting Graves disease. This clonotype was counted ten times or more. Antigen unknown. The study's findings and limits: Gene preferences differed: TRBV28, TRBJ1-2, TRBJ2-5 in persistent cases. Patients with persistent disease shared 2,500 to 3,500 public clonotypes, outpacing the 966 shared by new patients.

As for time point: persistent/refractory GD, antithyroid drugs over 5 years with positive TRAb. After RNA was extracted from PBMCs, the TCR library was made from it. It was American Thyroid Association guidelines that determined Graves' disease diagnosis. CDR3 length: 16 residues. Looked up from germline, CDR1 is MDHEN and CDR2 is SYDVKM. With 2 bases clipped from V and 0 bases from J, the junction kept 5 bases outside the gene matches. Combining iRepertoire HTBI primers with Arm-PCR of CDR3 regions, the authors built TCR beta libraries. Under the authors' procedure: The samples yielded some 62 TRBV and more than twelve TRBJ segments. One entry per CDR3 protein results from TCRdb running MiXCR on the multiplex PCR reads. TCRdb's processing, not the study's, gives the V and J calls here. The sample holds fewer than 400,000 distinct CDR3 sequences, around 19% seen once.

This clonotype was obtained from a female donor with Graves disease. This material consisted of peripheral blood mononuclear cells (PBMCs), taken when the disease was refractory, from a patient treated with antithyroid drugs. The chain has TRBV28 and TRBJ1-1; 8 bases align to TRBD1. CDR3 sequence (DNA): TGTGCCAGCAGTTTAGTGTCAGGGGGCGTGAACACTGAAGCTTTCTTT. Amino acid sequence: CASSLVSGGVNTEAFF.